This T cell receptor beta chain was captured by sequencing in a study of regulatory T cells in long-lasting Graves disease. Whole-study findings and limits: Persistent-disease Graves' patients showed less TCR diversity than new cases.

There are 18 residues in the CDR3. CDR1 and CDR2 (germline): SGHTS, YDEGEE. Trimming cost V 4 bases and J 5 bases; bases outside gene matches: 13. Time point given: newly diagnosed GD, antithyroid drugs for less than 3 months. The TCR library was made from RNA that had been extracted from PBMCs in TRIzol. This clonotype was seen ten or more times. Its target is unknown. Through Arm-PCR of CDR3 regions and iRepertoire HTBI primers, TCR beta libraries were built. TCRdb re-called the multiplex PCR reads with MiXCR, one entry per CDR3 protein. Among 400,000 to 500,000 distinct CDR3 sequences listed, about 16% were seen once. A further study also used this sample, focusing on T cells in Graves' hyperthyroidism and ophthalmopathy. Turning to that study: Patients were excluded because of uncontrolled infection, other autoimmune disease, pregnancy or lactation.

The receptor was isolated from a woman aged 25 to 39 with Graves disease. Sequencing was performed on peripheral blood mononuclear cells (PBMCs), taken at new diagnosis, from a patient treated with antithyroid drugs. J is TRBJ2-1 and V is TRBV5-8; 12 nucleotides match TRBD1. The chain's CDR3 is CASSPLYLGQGANNEQFF. The CDR3 DNA is TGTGCCAGCAGCCCGTTATACCTGGGACAGGGGGCAAACAATGAGCAGTTCTTC.